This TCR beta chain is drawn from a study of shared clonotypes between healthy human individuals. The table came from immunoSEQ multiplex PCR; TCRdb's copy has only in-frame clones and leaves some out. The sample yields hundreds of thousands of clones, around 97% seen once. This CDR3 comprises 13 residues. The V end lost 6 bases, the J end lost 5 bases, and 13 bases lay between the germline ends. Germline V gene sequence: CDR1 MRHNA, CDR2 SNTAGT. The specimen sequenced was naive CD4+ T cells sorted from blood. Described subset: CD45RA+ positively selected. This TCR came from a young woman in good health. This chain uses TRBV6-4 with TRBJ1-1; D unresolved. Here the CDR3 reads CASSSTRTTEAFF. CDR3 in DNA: TGTGCCAGCAGCTCAACGCGTACGACTGAAGCTTTCTTT.